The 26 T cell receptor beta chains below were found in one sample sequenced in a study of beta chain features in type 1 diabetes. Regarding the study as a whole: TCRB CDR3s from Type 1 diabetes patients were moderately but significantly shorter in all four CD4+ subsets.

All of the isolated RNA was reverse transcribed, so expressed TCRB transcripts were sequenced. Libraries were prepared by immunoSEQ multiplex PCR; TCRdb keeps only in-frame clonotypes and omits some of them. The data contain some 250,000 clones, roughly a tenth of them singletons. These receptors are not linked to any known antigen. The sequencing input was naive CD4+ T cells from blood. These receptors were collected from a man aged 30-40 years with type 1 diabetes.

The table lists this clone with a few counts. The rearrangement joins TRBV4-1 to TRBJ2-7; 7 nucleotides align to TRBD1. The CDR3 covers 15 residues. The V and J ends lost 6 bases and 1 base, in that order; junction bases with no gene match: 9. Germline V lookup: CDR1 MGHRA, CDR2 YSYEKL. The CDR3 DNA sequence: TGCGCCAGCAGTCCCGGGACAGCAATATCCTACGAGCAGTACTTC. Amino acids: CASSPGTAISYEQYF.

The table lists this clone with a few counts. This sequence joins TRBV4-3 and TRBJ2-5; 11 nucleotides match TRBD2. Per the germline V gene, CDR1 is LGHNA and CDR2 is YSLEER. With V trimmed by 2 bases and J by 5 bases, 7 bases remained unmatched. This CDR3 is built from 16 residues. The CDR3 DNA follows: TGCGCCAGCAGCCAACCGAAGGGACTAGCGGAGGAGACCCAGTACTTC. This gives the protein CASSQPKGLAEETQYF.

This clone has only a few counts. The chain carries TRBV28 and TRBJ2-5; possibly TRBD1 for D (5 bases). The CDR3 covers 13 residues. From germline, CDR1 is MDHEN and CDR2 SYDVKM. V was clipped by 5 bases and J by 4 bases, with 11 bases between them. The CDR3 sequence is CASSLQGRETQYF. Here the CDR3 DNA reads TGTGCCAGCAGTCTCCAGGGAAGAGAGACCCAGTACTTC.

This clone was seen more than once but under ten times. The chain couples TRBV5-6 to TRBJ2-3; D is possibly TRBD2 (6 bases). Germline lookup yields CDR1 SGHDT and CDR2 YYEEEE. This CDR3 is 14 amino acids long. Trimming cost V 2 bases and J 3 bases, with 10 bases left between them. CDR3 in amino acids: CASSFFGGTDTQYF. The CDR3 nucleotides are TGTGCCAGCAGCTTCTTCGGAGGGACAGATACGCAGTATTTT. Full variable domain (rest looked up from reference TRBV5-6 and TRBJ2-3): DAGVTQSPTHLIKTRGQQVTLRCSPKSGHDTVSWYQQALGQGPQFIFQYYEEEERQRGNFPDRFSGHQFPNYSSELNVNALLLGDSALYLCASSFFGGTDTQYFGPGTRLTVL.

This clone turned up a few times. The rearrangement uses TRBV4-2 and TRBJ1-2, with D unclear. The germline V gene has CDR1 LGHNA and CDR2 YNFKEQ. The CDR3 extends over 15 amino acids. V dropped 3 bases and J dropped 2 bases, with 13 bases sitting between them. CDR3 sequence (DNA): TGTGCCAGCAGCCAGTCGAGCCACTCCAACTATGGCTACACCTTC. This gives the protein CASSQSSHSNYGYTF.

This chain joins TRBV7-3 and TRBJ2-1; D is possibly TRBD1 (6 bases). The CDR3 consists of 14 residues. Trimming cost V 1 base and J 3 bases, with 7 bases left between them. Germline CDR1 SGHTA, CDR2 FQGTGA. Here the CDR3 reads CASSLIQGYNEQFF. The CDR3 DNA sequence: TGTGCCAGCAGCTTAATACAGGGCTACAATGAGCAGTTCTTC.

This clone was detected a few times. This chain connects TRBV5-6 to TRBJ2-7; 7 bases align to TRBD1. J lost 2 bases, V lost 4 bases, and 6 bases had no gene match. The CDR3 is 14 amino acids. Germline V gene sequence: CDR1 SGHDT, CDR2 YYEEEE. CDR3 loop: CASSLDRLTYEQYF. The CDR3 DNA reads TGTGCCAGCAGCCTGGACAGGTTGACCTACGAGCAGTACTTC.

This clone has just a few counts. The CDR3 here is CASSVDSNYQETQYF. The CDR3 nucleotides are TGTGCCAGCAGCGTAGACAGTAACTACCAAGAGACCCAGTACTTC. The rearrangement uses TRBV9 and TRBJ2-5; D not resolved. Trimming cost V 0 bases and J 0 bases, with 9 bases left between them. The germline V gene has CDR1 SGDLS and CDR2 YYNGEE. This CDR3 contains 15 residues.

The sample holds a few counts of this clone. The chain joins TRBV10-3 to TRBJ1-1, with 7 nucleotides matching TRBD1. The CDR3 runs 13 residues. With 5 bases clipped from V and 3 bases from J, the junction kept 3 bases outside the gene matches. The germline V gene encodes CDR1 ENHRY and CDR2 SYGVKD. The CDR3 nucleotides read TGTGCCATCAGTCGACAGGGAGACACTGAAGCTTTCTTT. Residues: CAISRQGDTEAFF.

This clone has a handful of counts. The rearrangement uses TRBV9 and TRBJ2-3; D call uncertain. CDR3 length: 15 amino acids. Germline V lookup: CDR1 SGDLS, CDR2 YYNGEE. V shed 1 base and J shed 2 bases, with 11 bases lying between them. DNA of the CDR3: TGTGCCAGCAGCGTACTGGGCTACACCACAGATACGCAGTATTTT. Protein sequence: CASSVLGYTTDTQYF.

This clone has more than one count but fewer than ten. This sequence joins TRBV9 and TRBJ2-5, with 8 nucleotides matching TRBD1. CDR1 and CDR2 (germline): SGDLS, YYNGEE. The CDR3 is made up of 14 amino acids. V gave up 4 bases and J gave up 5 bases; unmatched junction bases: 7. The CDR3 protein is CASSPRTGTETQYF. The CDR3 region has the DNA TGTGCCAGCAGCCCAAGGACAGGGACGGAGACCCAGTACTTC.

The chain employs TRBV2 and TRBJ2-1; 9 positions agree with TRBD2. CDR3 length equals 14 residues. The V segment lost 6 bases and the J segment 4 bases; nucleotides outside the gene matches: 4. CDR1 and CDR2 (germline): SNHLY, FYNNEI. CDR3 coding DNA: TGTGCCAGCAGCCGGACTAGCGCATACAATGAGCAGTTCTTC. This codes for CASSRTSAYNEQFF.

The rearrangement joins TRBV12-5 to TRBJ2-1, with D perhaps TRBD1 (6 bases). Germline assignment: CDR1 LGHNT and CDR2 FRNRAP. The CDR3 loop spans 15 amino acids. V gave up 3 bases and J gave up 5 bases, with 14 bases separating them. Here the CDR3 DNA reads TGTGCTAGTGGTTTTCGTGGGGGCGGCCACAATGAGCAGTTCTTC. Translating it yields CASGFRGGGHNEQFF.

DNA of the CDR3: TGTGCCAGCACCAACTCTGGACAGGGCCACTACGAGCAGTACTTC. Translation gives CASTNSGQGHYEQYF. The chain recombines TRBV28 with TRBJ2-7; 8 bases map to TRBD1. Trimming removed 7 bases from V and 3 bases from J; junction bases left unmatched: 11. The CDR3 is made up of 15 amino acids. The germline V gene encodes CDR1 MDHEN and CDR2 SYDVKM. Using reference TRBV28 and TRBJ2-7 for the parts outside the CDR3, the full variable domain is DVKVTQSSRYLVKRTGEKVFLECVQDMDHENMFWYRQDPGLGLRLIYFSYDVKMKEKGDIPEGYSVSREKKERFSLILESASTNQTSMYLCASTNSGQGHYEQYFGPGTRLTVT.

The CDR3 region is CASKPGGSYEQYF. The DNA of the CDR3 is TGTGCCAGCAAGCCCGGTGGTTCCTACGAGCAGTACTTC. The V and J genes are TRBV2 and TRBJ2-7, with unresolved D. V was clipped by 7 bases and J by 1 base, with 11 bases between them. CDR1 is SNHLY and CDR2 is FYNNEI in the germline V gene. This CDR3 region has 13 residues.

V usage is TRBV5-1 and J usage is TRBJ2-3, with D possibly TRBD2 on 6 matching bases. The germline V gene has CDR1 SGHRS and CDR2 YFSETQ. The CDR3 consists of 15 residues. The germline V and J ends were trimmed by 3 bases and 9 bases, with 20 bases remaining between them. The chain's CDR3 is CASSSGTPDQGTQYF. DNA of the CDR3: TGCGCCAGCAGCTCCGGGACTCCTGATCAAGGAACGCAGTATTTT.

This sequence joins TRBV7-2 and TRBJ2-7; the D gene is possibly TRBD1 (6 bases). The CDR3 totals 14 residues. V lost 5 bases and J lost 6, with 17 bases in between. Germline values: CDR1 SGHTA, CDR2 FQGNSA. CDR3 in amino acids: CASSLGQSVGEQYF. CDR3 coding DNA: TGTGCCAGCAGCCTAGGACAGAGTGTAGGCGAGCAGTACTTC.

In DNA, the CDR3 is TGTGCCAGCTCACCCATTCCGGACCGGGACTACGAGCAGTACTTC. Translating gives CASSPIPDRDYEQYF. This chain connects TRBV18 to TRBJ2-7; TRBD2 is a possible D gene (5 bases). Germline values: CDR1 KGHSH, CDR2 LQKENI. CDR3 length equals 15 residues. Between the trimmed V and J ends, which lost 3 bases and 3 bases, there was a span of 15 bases.

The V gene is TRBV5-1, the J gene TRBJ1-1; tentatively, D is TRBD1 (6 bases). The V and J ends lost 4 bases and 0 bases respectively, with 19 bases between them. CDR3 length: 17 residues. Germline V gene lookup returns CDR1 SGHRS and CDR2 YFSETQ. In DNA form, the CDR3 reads TGCGCCAGCAGCCTCCGCTCAGGGGACGGGCTGAACACTGAAGCTTTCTTT. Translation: CASSLRSGDGLNTEAFF.

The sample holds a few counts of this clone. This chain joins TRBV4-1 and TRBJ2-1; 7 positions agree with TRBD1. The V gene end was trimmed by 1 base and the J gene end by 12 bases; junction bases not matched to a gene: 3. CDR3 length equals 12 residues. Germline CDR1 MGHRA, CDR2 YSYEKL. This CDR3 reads CASSQVRDRQFF. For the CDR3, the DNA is TGCGCCAGCAGCCAAGTCCGGGACAGGCAGTTCTTC.

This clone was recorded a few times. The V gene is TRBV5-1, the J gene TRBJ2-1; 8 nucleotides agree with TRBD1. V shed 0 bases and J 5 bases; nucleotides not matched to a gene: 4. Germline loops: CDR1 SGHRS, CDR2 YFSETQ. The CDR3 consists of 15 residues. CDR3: CASSLVAQGDNEQFF. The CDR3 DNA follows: TGCGCCAGCAGCTTGGTCGCACAGGGGGACAATGAGCAGTTCTTC.

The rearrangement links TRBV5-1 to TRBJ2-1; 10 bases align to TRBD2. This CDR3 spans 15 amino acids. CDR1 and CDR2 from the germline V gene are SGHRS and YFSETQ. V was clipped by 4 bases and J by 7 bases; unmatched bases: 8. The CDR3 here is CASSNLAGVINEQFF. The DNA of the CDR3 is TGCGCCAGCAGCAACCTAGCGGGGGTAATAAATGAGCAGTTCTTC.

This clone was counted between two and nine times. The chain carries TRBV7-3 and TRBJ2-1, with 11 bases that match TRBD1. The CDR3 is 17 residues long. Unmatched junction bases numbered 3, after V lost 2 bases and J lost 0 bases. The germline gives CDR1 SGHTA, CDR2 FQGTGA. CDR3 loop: CASSLGTGGLSYNEQFF. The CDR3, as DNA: TGTGCCAGCAGCTTAGGGACAGGGGGTCTCTCCTACAATGAGCAGTTCTTC.

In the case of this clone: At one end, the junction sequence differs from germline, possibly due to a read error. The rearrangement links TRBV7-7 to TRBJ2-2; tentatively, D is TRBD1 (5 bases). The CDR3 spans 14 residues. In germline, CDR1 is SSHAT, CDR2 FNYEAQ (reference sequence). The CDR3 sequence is CASSLSGSAGELFF. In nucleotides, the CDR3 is TGTGCTAGCAGCTTATCAGGGTCGGCCGGGGAGCTGTTTTTT.

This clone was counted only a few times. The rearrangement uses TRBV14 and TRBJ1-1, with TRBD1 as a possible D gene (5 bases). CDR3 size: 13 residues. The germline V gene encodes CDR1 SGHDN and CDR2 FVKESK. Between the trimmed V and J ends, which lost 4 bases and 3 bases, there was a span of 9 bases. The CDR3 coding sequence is TGTGCCAGCAGCCCGTGGGGCGACACTGAAGCTTTCTTT. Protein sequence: CASSPWGDTEAFF.

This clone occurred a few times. CDR3 amino acids: CASSQVASGGADEQYF. DNA for the CDR3: TGTGCCAGCAGCCAAGTCGCTAGCGGGGGGGCGGACGAGCAGTACTTC. This chain joins TRBV4-2 and TRBJ2-7; 12 bases align to TRBD2. V lost 1 base and J lost 5; bases outside the gene matches: 6. The CDR3 contains 16 residues. Germline V gene sequence: CDR1 LGHNA, CDR2 YNFKEQ.